This TCR beta chain was sequenced during a study of blood T cell repertoires in COVID-19. Study-level information: Specimens from acute and convalescent COVID-19 originated in the United States, Italy and Spain.

The authors' processing: It was from reference gene primer amplification that nucleated cell counts were estimated. Method: immunoSEQ multiplex PCR; TCRdb's copy keeps in-frame clones and lacks some. The V and J calls and the clone size are those of that table, but D and trimming were determined from the DNA. There are about 150,000 clones in the sample; 84% occur only once, and 13% to 15% lies in the top ten. V gave up 4 bases and J gave up 0 bases, with 7 bases separating them. Per germline, CDR1 SGHNT and CDR2 YENEEA. CDR3 length equals 13 residues. V usage is TRBV11-3 and J usage is TRBJ2-7; D gene unclear. Sequencing input: peripheral blood. This clonotype was sampled from a man between 18 and 29 years old with active or convalescent COVID-19. This chain's CDR3 is CASSSGDSYEQYF. The CDR3 bases are TGTGCCAGCAGCTCCGGTGACTCCTACGAGCAGTACTTC.